These 16 T cell receptor beta chains came from one sample sequenced in a study of identical twins. TCRdb re-analysed the 5' RACE reads in MiXCR, keeping a single row per CDR3 protein. Of some 600,000 distinct CDR3 sequences in the sample, under 8.5% are singletons; the top ten hold 1.5% to 2%. The same sample was also used in a study of yellow fever vaccine responses in identical twins.

Sequencing was carried out using PBMCs. The receptors originated from a woman under 30 in good health.

This rearrangement joins TRBV12-3 or TRBV12-4 to TRBJ1-6; 10 bases are shared with TRBD1. The V segment lost 5 bases and the J segment 10 bases; nucleotides outside the gene matches: 8. The CDR3 is 15 amino acids. DNA of the CDR3: TGTGCCAGCAGTCCCCAGACAGGGGGCAAGTCACCCCTCCACTTT. Translating it yields CASSPQTGGKSPLHF.

This chain connects TRBV29-1 to TRBJ1-1; a possible D gene is TRBD1 (5 bases). Trimming shortened V by 3 bases and J by 4 bases, and 15 bases separated the two germline ends. This CDR3 contains 14 residues. Looked up from germline, CDR1 is SQVTM and CDR2 is ANQGSEA. The CDR3 here is CSVDPLGGSTEAFF. The CDR3 nucleotides are TGCAGCGTTGACCCCCTGGGGGGGAGCACTGAAGCTTTCTTT. Drawing the rest from reference TRBV29-1 and TRBJ1-1, the complete variable domain is SAVISQKPSRDICQRGTSLTIQCQVDSQVTMMFWYRQQPGQSLTLIATANQGSEATYESGFVIDKFPISRPNLTFSTLTVSNMSPEDSSIYLCSVDPLGGSTEAFFGQGTRLTVV.

This clonotype was found many times. The chain has TRBV15 and TRBJ2-1; the match to TRBD2 covers 7 bases. The CDR3 is 14 amino acids. Germline-derived CDR1 and CDR2 are LNHNV and YYDKDF (reference sequence). With V trimmed by 3 bases and J by 1 base, 0 bases remained unmatched. For the CDR3, the DNA is TGTGCCACCAGCAGCGGGGGGTCCTACAATGAGCAGTTCTTC. Encoded protein: CATSSGGSYNEQFF.

This clonotype was detected ten times or more. The genes are TRBV20-1 and TRBJ2-7; D assignment may be TRBD1 or TRBD2 (5 bases each). Trimming removed 3 bases at V and 4 bases at J, with 13 bases between. Germline loops: CDR1 DFQATT, CDR2 SNEGSKA (reference sequence). The CDR3 loop spans 13 amino acids. The CDR3 DNA follows: TGCAGTGCTAGTGGGGGAGTCCGGTACGAGCAGTACTTC. It specifies CSASGGVRYEQYF.

J is TRBJ2-7 and V is TRBV7-9; no clear D gene. The CDR3 consists of 14 residues. V was trimmed by 4 bases and J by 5 bases, leaving 15 bases between them. In germline, CDR1 is SEHNR, CDR2 FQNEAQ (reference sequence). The CDR3 DNA follows: TGTGCCAGCAGCTCCCAACGTGGCCCGGACGAGCAGTACGTC. Translated, it gives CASSSQRGPDEQYV.

The chain joins TRBV14 to TRBJ2-1; D might be TRBD2 (6 bases). Germline lookup yields CDR1 SGHDN and CDR2 FVKESK. The CDR3 length is 16 residues. V lost 3 bases and J 7 bases, leaving 19 bases between the germline ends. The CDR3 region has the DNA TGTGCCAGCAGCCAGGCGGGGTCCCTTTTCAGTAATGAGCAGTTCTTC. Protein sequence: CASSQAGSLFSNEQFF.

In its sample, this clonotype was seen many times. This chain connects TRBV15 to TRBJ2-1, with 7 bases lining up with TRBD1. V lost 3 bases, J lost 4 bases, and 9 bases stayed unmatched. The CDR3 runs to 16 residues. Germline lookup yields CDR1 LNHNV and CDR2 YYDKDF (reference sequence). The CDR3 sequence is CATSSYGTDNYNEQFF. The CDR3 bases are TGTGCCACCAGCAGTTACGGGACAGATAATTACAATGAGCAGTTCTTC.

V is TRBV24-1 and J is TRBJ2-3; 7 bases map to TRBD1. The CDR3 contains 14 residues. J gave up 11 bases and V 6 bases, and 13 bases lay outside the gene matches. Germline V lookup: CDR1 KGHDR, CDR2 SFDVKD. The CDR3 region is CATSREGAEPRQYF. The CDR3 DNA reads as TGTGCCACCAGTCGCGAGGGGGCCGAACCCCGGCAGTATTTT.

This clonotype was counted ten times or more. The chain uses TRBV5-1 and TRBJ1-2; D remains ambiguous. Germline V gene sequence: CDR1 SGHRS, CDR2 YFSETQ. The CDR3 spans 16 residues. Trimming cost V 4 bases and J 0 bases, with 16 bases left between them. Here the CDR3 DNA reads TGCGCCAGCAGCCTCGCCCCGGGCGAGACTAACTATGGCTACACCTTC. Protein product: CASSLAPGETNYGYTF.

The chain joins TRBV28 to TRBJ2-7, with 7 bases identical to TRBD1. The V and J ends lost 5 bases and 2 bases, in that order; junction bases with no gene match: 9. The germline gives CDR1 MDHEN, CDR2 SYDVKM. CDR3 length equals 15 residues. CDR3 coding DNA: TGTGCCAGCAGTGGGCCGGGACAGACCCCCTACGAGCAGTACGTC. It encodes CASSGPGQTPYEQYV.

This clonotype has just a few counts. The chain has TRBV7-8 and TRBJ1-4, with TRBD1 as a possible D gene (6 bases). Germline V CDR1 and CDR2: SGHVS, FQNEAQ. The V gene lost 5 bases and the J gene lost 0 bases, with 10 bases spanning the gap. The CDR3 is 15 amino acids. CDR3 residues: CASSQGTTTNEKLFF. The DNA of the CDR3 is TGTGCCAGCAGCCAGGGGACAACAACTAATGAAAAACTGTTTTTT.

This clonotype was picked up many times. The V gene is TRBV12-3 or TRBV12-4, the J gene TRBJ2-2, with TRBD2 identical over 15 bases. The CDR3 is 18 residues long. Trimming at V came to 6 bases and at J to 1 base, leaving 6 bases not matched to a gene. CDR3 nucleotides: TGTGCCAGCAGCCTCGGACTAGCGGGGGGGCGGAACACCGGGGAGCTGTTTTTT. Amino acid sequence: CASSLGLAGGRNTGELFF.

This sequence joins TRBV4-2 and TRBJ2-4, with a tentative D call TRBD1 (7 bases). Germline V gives CDR1 LGHNA, CDR2 YNFKEQ. Trimming took off 4 bases at V and 0 bases at J, with 34 bases between the two ends. The CDR3 length is 23 residues. The DNA of the CDR3 is TGTGCCAGCAGCCCGGAGCCCTTTGAGGAGGGGGCGAGACGGGACTTAGCCAAAAACATTCAGTACTTC. Translation: CASSPEPFEEGARRDLAKNIQYF.

The CDR3 loop is CASSSRAGNTEAFF. The CDR3 coding sequence is TGTGCCAGCAGCAGCAGGGCTGGTAACACTGAAGCTTTCTTT. V is TRBV25-1 and J is TRBJ1-1; D is possibly TRBD1 (5 bases). V gave up 6 bases and J gave up 2 bases, with 13 bases separating them. Germline values: CDR1 MGHDK, CDR2 SYGVNS. This CDR3 region has 14 residues.

This clonotype was detected a few times. The chain uses TRBV25-1 and TRBJ1-6; D gene unclear. Germline loops: CDR1 MGHDK, CDR2 SYGVNS. This CDR3 region has 11 residues. V was trimmed by 3 bases and J by 13 bases, leaving 7 bases between them. CDR3 loop: CASSEGRPLHF. DNA of the CDR3: TGTGCCAGCAGTGAGGGCAGGCCCCTCCACTTT.

In its sample, this clonotype was seen a few times. The V call is TRBV6-5, the J call TRBJ2-3; TRBD2 might be the D (5 bases). The germline CDR1 and CDR2 sequences are MNHEY and SVGAGI. The CDR3 contains 11 residues. Trimming removed 11 bases from V and 5 bases from J, with 11 bases in between. DNA for the CDR3: TGTGCCGCGGGCAGGAGAGATACGCAGTATTTT. Its protein product is CAAGRRDTQYF.